These T cell receptor beta chains were read from a single sample in a study of blood T cells in healthy people across ages. MiXCR, run by TCRdb on the 5' RACE reads, gives a single entry per CDR3 protein. The sample has fewer than 1,200,000 distinct CDR3 sequences; almost 25% are singletons. These data are also associated with another study on T cells of mothers and their children.

Sequences were obtained from blood. Receptors were obtained from a girl aged 2 to 9 in good health. CDR3s include the opening cysteine and the closing phenylalanine or tryptophan. The D gene is left open where the match is weak. Expanded clones get a size class; other rows say once, few or many, or leave the size out.

clone_size	j_call	v_call	d_call	cdr3_nt	cdr3_aa
NA	TRBJ2-1	TRBV7-9	NA	TGTGCCAGCAGCCAGGGCCCTGGGACGCCGAATGAGCAGTTCTTC	CASSQGPGTPNEQFF
NA	TRBJ2-2	TRBV4-3	TRBD2	TGCGCCAGCAGCCAAGGGCTAGCGGGGAACACCGGGGAGCTGTTTTTT	CASSQGLAGNTGELFF
few	TRBJ2-2	TRBV4-1	NA	TGCGCCAGCAGCCGAGTAGGGGGGGCCGGGGAGCTGTTTTTT	CASSRVGGAGELFF
few	TRBJ2-5	TRBV28	NA	TGTGCCAGCAGTTTGAGGGCGGCCCAGTACTTC	CASSLRAAQYF
NA	TRBJ2-3	TRBV6-2/TRBV6-3	TRBD2	TGTGCCAGCAGTTCCCTTAAAGGCCTAGCGGGGTCACATACGCAGTATTTT	CASSSLKGLAGSHTQYF
few	TRBJ1-1	TRBV4-3	NA	TGCGCCAGCAGCCAAGTAGTTCAAGGGTTGGGCACTGAAGCTTTCTTT	CASSQVVQGLGTEAFF
few	TRBJ1-4	TRBV12-3/TRBV12-4	NA	TGTGCCAGCAGCACCGCGGGGGCGCGGAAACTGTTTTTT	CASSTAGARKLFF
NA	TRBJ2-7	TRBV13	NA	TGTGCCAGCAGCTTAGGGGGGAGCGGAGCCTCCTACGAGCAGTACTTC	CASSLGGSGASYEQYF
NA	TRBJ2-3	TRBV6-2/TRBV6-3	TRBD2	TGTGCCAGCAGTTACGGCGGGGGGACAGATACGCAGTATTTT	CASSYGGGTDTQYF
NA	TRBJ1-2	TRBV7-2	NA	TGCGCCAGCAGCTCTGTAGGACAGCCATCCGGGAAGTATGGCTACACCTTC	CASSSVGQPSGKYGYTF
few	TRBJ2-7	TRBV20-1	NA	TGCAGTGCTAGAAATTTCTCGGACTACTACGAGCAGTACTTC	CSARNFSDYYEQYF
NA	TRBJ2-2	TRBV12-3/TRBV12-4	NA	TGTGCCAGCAAAGACGACCTCAACACCGGGGAGCTGTTTTTT	CASKDDLNTGELFF
NA	TRBJ1-5	TRBV7-2	NA	TGTGCCAGCAGCTTAGGGACAGTGGATCAGCCCCAGCATTTT	CASSLGTVDQPQHF
few	TRBJ1-4	TRBV6-1	NA	TGTGCCAGCAATGAGGTCGGGGGGAATGAAAAACTGTTTTTT	CASNEVGGNEKLFF
few	TRBJ2-3	TRBV7-3	TRBD2	TGTGCCAGCAGCCTTAGCGGGAGGCTCACAGATACGCAGTATTTT	CASSLSGRLTDTQYF
many	TRBJ2-3	TRBV7-9	NA	TGTGCCAGCAGCCAAGAACTTTCCAACACAGATACGCAGTATTTT	CASSQELSNTDTQYF
NA	TRBJ2-7	TRBV7-9	NA	TGTGCCAGCAGCCCCCGGGACACCCTCTACGAGCAGTACTTC	CASSPRDTLYEQYF
few	TRBJ1-4	TRBV20-1	NA	TGCAGTGCAGCAGGGGTGCCCTCAACTAATGAAAAACTGTTTTTT	CSAAGVPSTNEKLFF
NA	TRBJ2-1	TRBV20-1	NA	TGCAGTGCTAGAAAACAGGGTGGGGAAGCCAATGAGCAGTTCTTC	CSARKQGGEANEQFF
NA	TRBJ1-4	TRBV29-1	NA	TGCAGCGTTGAATCCGGGGGCGGTAATGAAAAACTGTTTTTT	CSVESGGGNEKLFF
NA	TRBJ2-5	TRBV3-1	NA	TGTGCCAGCAGCCATCCTTTACGGGGGTTACAAGAGACCCAGTACTTC	CASSHPLRGLQETQYF
NA	TRBJ2-7	TRBV6-2/TRBV6-3	NA	TGTGCCAGCAGTTCCGATGCAGGCCAAAGAAGATACGAGCAGTACTTC	CASSSDAGQRRYEQYF